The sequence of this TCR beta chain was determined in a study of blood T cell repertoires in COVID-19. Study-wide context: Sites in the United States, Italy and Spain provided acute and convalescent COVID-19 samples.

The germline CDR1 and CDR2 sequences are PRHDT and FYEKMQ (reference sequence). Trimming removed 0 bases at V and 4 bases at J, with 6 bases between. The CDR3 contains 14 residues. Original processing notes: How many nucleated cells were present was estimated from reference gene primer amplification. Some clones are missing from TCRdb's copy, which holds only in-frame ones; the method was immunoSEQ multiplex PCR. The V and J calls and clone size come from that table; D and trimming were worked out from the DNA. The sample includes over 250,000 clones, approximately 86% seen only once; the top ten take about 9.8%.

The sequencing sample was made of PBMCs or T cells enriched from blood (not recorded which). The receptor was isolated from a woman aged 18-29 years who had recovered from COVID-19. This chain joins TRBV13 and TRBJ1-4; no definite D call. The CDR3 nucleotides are TGTGCCAGCAGCTTAGGACAGATTAATGAAAAACTGTTTTTT. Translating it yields CASSLGQINEKLFF. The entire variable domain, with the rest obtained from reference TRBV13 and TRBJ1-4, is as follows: AAGVIQSPRHLIKEKRETATLKCYPIPRHDTVYWYQQGPGQDPQFLISFYEKMQSDKGSIPDRFSAQQFSDYHSELNMSSLELGDSALYFCASSLGQINEKLFFGSGTQLSVL.